The clone carrying this T cell receptor beta chain was detected many times. MiXCR, applied by TCRdb to the 5' RACE reads, yields one record per CDR3 protein. The sample lists around 530,000 distinct CDR3 sequences; roughly 15% were seen once. The data were obtained in a study of identical twins. Trimming shortened V by 7 bases and J by 1 base, and 10 bases separated the two germline ends. CDR1 ENHRY and CDR2 SYGVKD come from the germline V gene. This CDR3 region has 14 residues. This sample was also put to use in a study of yellow fever vaccine responses in identical twins.

This chain uses TRBV10-3 with TRBJ2-2; D gene unclear. The sequenced sample was CD4+ T cells sorted from blood. The receptor was isolated from a woman between 18 and 29 years old in good health. CDR3 coding DNA: TGTGCCATCAATCCTAATATGAACACCGGGGAGCTGTTTTTT. Translated: CAINPNMNTGELFF.